This passage covers 5 T cell receptor beta chains from one sample sequenced in a study of OX40 agonist ivuxolimab in advanced cancers. Profiling relied on immunoSEQ multiplex PCR, and the TCRdb table lists in-frame clones only, not all of them. Of roughly 32,000 clones listed, more than 70% are singletons. This material consisted of CD4+ or CD8+ T cells sorted from blood, taken in a trial of the OX40 agonist ivuxolimab. The receptors derive from an adult with an advanced solid tumor such as melanoma, head and neck, liver or kidney cancer.

The chain carries TRBV5-4 and TRBJ2-7; a weak D match, TRBD2 (5 bases). The CDR3 has 14 amino acids. The V and J ends lost 1 base and 3 bases respectively, with 11 bases between them. Germline V gene lookup returns CDR1 SGHNT and CDR2 YYREEE (reference sequence). CDR3 in amino acids: CASSLFSGDYEQYF. CDR3 in DNA: TGTGCCAGCAGCTTGTTCTCCGGGGACTACGAGCAGTACTTC.

This chain links TRBV27 with TRBJ1-2; D ambiguous. The CDR3 sequence is 12 residues long. Trimming cost V 5 bases and J 8 bases, with 12 bases left between them. Germline V gene sequence: CDR1 MNHEY, CDR2 SMNVEV (reference sequence). CDR3 protein: CASSAGATGYTF. The CDR3 nucleotides are TGTGCCAGCAGTGCAGGTGCCACCGGCTACACCTTC.

The chain carries TRBV5-8 and TRBJ2-7, with D possibly being TRBD2 (5 bases). The CDR3 has 12 amino acids. The V gene's germline CDR1 is SGHTS and CDR2 YDEGEE. Between the trimmed V and J ends, which lost 1 base and 4 bases, there was a span of 6 bases. The CDR3 nucleotides are TGTGCCAGCAGCTTGCGGGGTTACGAGCAGTACTTC. Translation gives CASSLRGYEQYF.

This clone is labeled as medium-sized. The chain carries TRBV2 and TRBJ2-2, with 7 bases fitting TRBD1. The CDR3 contains 15 residues. V was clipped by 5 bases and J by 6 bases; unmatched bases: 9. CDR1 SNHLY and CDR2 FYNNEI come from the germline V gene. In DNA, the CDR3 is TGTGCCAGCAGTTCGGGACAGAAATCCCCCGGGGAGCTGTTTTTT. Protein: CASSSGQKSPGELFF.

The chain has TRBV27 and TRBJ2-7, with TRBD1 matching over 10 bases. This CDR3 has 15 amino acids. The V and J ends lost 6 bases and 2 bases, in that order; junction bases with no gene match: 7. From germline, CDR1 is MNHEY and CDR2 SMNVEV (reference sequence). The CDR3: CASRPGTGDTYEQYF. The DNA for the CDR3 is TGTGCCAGCAGACCCGGGACAGGGGACACCTACGAGCAGTACTTC.